This entry describes one TCR beta chain. What it binds is not known. The CDR3 runs to 16 residues. The V gene end was trimmed by 0 bases and the J gene end by 5 bases; junction bases not matched to a gene: 7. CDR1 and CDR2 (germline): SGHRS, YFSETQ. The sample comes from a study of OX40 agonist ivuxolimab in advanced cancers. Study at large: At 0.01 to 10 mg/kg, ivuxolimab was administered intravenously to patients every 2 weeks.

TCRdb's copy holds only in-frame clones and misses some; the assay was immunoSEQ multiplex PCR. The sample contains 90,000 to 100,000 clones, roughly nine tenths of which appear only once. Points from the study as a whole: CD4+ and CD8+ T cells in blood underwent clonal expansion by week 6 at 0.1 to 3.0 mg/kg.

This sequence was found in an adult with an advanced solid tumor such as melanoma, head and neck, liver or kidney cancer. The chain employs TRBV5-1 and TRBJ2-3; 9 nucleotides line up with TRBD2. The specimen comprised CD4+ or CD8+ T cells sorted from blood, sampled in a trial of the OX40 agonist ivuxolimab. DNA of the CDR3: TGCGCCAGCAGCTTGGGGGCGGGAGGGCCAGGAGATACGCAGTATTTT. It encodes CASSLGAGGPGDTQYF.